This T cell receptor (beta chain) derives from a study of blood T cell repertoires in COVID-19. CDR1 is SGHTA and CDR2 is FQGTGA in the germline V gene. V shed 5 bases, J shed 0 bases, and the junction held 6 bases outside the gene matches. This CDR3 spans 15 amino acids. In assigning cohorts, the study relied on participant-reported clinical history. Sequencing used immunoSEQ multiplex PCR; TCRdb keeps in-frame clones, though not all of them. The table lists about 200,000 clones, roughly 89% of them singletons, with roughly 4% in the top ten. The genes are TRBV7-3 and TRBJ2-5, with 7 positions matching TRBD1. Sequenced: PBMCs or T cells enriched from blood (not recorded which). The receptor's source is a woman aged 30 to 39 with acute COVID-19. This CDR3 is CASSTGDPNQETQYF. CDR3 DNA sequence: TGTGCCAGCAGCACAGGGGACCCGAACCAAGAGACCCAGTACTTC.